The 29 T cell receptor beta chains below were found in one sample sequenced in a study of CD8+ T cells in alopecia areata. Extracted from the samples, RNA was reverse transcribed into cDNA to serve as the sequencing template. Only in-frame clones appear in the TCRdb table, and some are missing; sequencing was by immunoSEQ multiplex PCR. The repertoire holds about 150,000 clones, with 55% as singletons. Material: CD4+ T cells sorted from blood. The receptors were sampled from a human donor in good health.

The J gene is TRBJ2-7, the V gene TRBV29-1; 7 bases align to TRBD2. Germline V gives CDR1 SQVTM, CDR2 ANQGSEA. J was trimmed by 6 bases and V by 7 bases; bases with no gene match: 15. The CDR3 runs 14 residues. The CDR3 DNA follows: TGCAGCGGTGGGGCGGGAGCGGCCCCAACCGAGCAGTACTTC. Its protein is CSGGAGAAPTEQYF.

This clone was recorded many times. The chain carries TRBV2 and TRBJ1-2; 8 bases align to TRBD1. The ends lost 2 bases at V and 3 bases at J; junction bases unmatched: 5. Germline V gene lookup returns CDR1 SNHLY and CDR2 FYNNEI. This CDR3 spans 15 amino acids. For the CDR3, the DNA is TGTGCCAGCAGTGAACAGGGGGCGCGGGACTATGGCTACACCTTC. This sequence encodes CASSEQGARDYGYTF.

J is TRBJ2-1 and V is TRBV29-1, with TRBD2 matching over 7 bases. CDR3 length equals 14 residues. Germline CDR1 reads SQVTM; CDR2 reads ANQGSEA. Losses at the gene ends were 3 bases for V and 6 bases for J; bases not matched to a gene: 8. CDR3 in DNA: TGCAGCGTTGATAGGAGGGAGGGCCGCAATGAGCAGTTCTTC. Amino acids: CSVDRREGRNEQFF.

The genes are TRBV7-2 and TRBJ2-7; no reliable D call. In germline, CDR1 is SGHTA, CDR2 FQGNSA. CDR3 size: 13 residues. V was trimmed by 2 bases and J by 5 bases, leaving 10 bases between them. For the CDR3, the DNA is TGTGCCAGCAGCTTATCTCTTCTCGACGAGCAGTACTTC. Protein product: CASSLSLLDEQYF.

The chain recombines TRBV5-4 with TRBJ2-5; 7 nucleotides align to TRBD1. Germline V gene lookup returns CDR1 SGHNT and CDR2 YYREEE (reference sequence). The V gene end was trimmed by 2 bases and the J gene end by 2 bases; junction bases not matched to a gene: 3. The CDR3 spans 14 residues. CDR3: CASSFGQDQETQYF. The DNA for the CDR3 is TGTGCCAGCAGCTTCGGACAGGATCAAGAGACCCAGTACTTC.

As regards this clone: Other DNA sequences within the sample encode an identical CDR3. The chain uses TRBV29-1 and TRBJ2-1, with D unresolved. From germline, CDR1 is SQVTM and CDR2 ANQGSEA. This CDR3 spans 13 amino acids. Trimming cost V 4 bases and J 0 bases, with 7 bases left between them. The CDR3 sequence is CSVGRSSYNEQFF. Here the CDR3 DNA reads TGCAGCGTTGGTAGGAGCTCCTACAATGAGCAGTTCTTC.

This clone appeared a few times. The chain has TRBV30 and TRBJ1-2, with a tentative D call TRBD1 (5 bases). This CDR3 is 11 amino acids long. V was shortened by 8 bases and J by 4 bases, with 11 bases between the two germline ends. The V gene's germline CDR1 is GTSNPN and CDR2 SVGIG (reference sequence). The DNA for the CDR3 is TGTGCCCAAGACAGATTCTATGGCTACACCTTC. This gives the protein CAQDRFYGYTF.

The V call is TRBV29-1, the J call TRBJ1-1; D uncertain. The CDR3 sequence is 10 residues long. V was trimmed by 4 bases and J by 7 bases, leaving 7 bases between them. Germline values: CDR1 SQVTM, CDR2 ANQGSEA. The CDR3 is CSVVGLEAFF. CDR3 coding DNA: TGCAGCGTTGTTGGGCTTGAAGCTTTCTTT.

The J gene is TRBJ1-1, the V gene TRBV10-3, with a tentative D call TRBD1 (5 bases). CDR3 size: 12 residues. Per germline, CDR1 ENHRY and CDR2 SYGVKD. Trimming stripped 11 bases from V and 3 bases from J, with 13 bases between. CDR3 in DNA: TGTGCCGGTGGGCCGGGGGACACTGAAGCTTTCTTT. This encodes CAGGPGDTEAFF.

V usage is TRBV5-1 and J usage is TRBJ2-7, with TRBD1 matching over 8 bases. Germline CDR1 SGHRS, CDR2 YFSETQ. J was trimmed by 7 bases and V by 2 bases; bases with no gene match: 11. CDR3 length: 15 amino acids. CDR3 amino acids: CASSFDRGPSLEQYF. The CDR3 bases are TGCGCCAGCAGCTTCGACAGGGGTCCCTCTTTGGAGCAGTACTTC.

The rearrangement joins TRBV5-1 to TRBJ2-7; D possibly corresponds to TRBD1 (6 bases). The CDR3 is 13 amino acids. Deletions cut 6 bases from V and 8 bases from J, with 18 bases between. The germline V gene has CDR1 SGHRS and CDR2 YFSETQ. The CDR3, as DNA: TGCGCCAGCACCATTTCAGACAGGTCCAAGCAGTACTTC. This sequence encodes CASTISDRSKQYF.

The genes are TRBV2 and TRBJ2-3, with D tentatively TRBD2 (5 bases). Germline V gene data show CDR1 as SNHLY and CDR2 as FYNNEI. The V gene lost 6 bases and the J gene lost 4 bases, with 5 bases spanning the gap. The CDR3 spans 11 residues. The CDR3: CASSGADTQYF. The CDR3 bases are TGTGCCAGCAGCGGGGCAGATACGCAGTATTTT.

The V gene is TRBV7-8, the J gene TRBJ2-1, with 8 bases that match TRBD2. V dropped 0 bases and J dropped 9; count of bases not matched to a gene: 7. Germline CDR1 reads SGHVS; CDR2 reads FQNEAQ. The CDR3 sequence is 15 residues long. The CDR3 loop is CASSLAGGLEGEQFF. CDR3 nucleotide sequence: TGTGCCAGCAGCTTAGCGGGGGGACTAGAAGGTGAGCAGTTCTTC.

V is TRBV28 and J is TRBJ2-7, with D possibly matching TRBD2 (6 bases). V shed 7 bases and J shed 0 bases, with 10 bases lying between them. Germline lookup yields CDR1 MDHEN and CDR2 SYDVKM. The CDR3 extends over 13 amino acids. CDR3 nucleotides: TGTGCCAGCAAGGAGACTAGCTCCTACGAGCAGTACTTC. This gives the protein CASKETSSYEQYF.

This clone was observed at least ten times. The genes are TRBV19 and TRBJ2-1, with 8 positions matching TRBD2. CDR3 length equals 15 residues. V gave up 6 bases and J gave up 6 bases; unmatched junction bases: 10. CDR1 is LNHDA and CDR2 is SQIVND in the germline V gene (reference sequence). CDR3 protein: CASRALGLGVNEQFF. DNA for the CDR3: TGTGCCAGTAGGGCCCTGGGACTAGGGGTCAATGAGCAGTTCTTC.

The chain employs TRBV30 and TRBJ2-3; D perhaps matches TRBD2 (5 bases). Trimming shortened V by 4 bases and J by 4 bases, and 12 bases separated the two germline ends. The length of the CDR3 is 13 residues. Germline V gives CDR1 GTSNPN, CDR2 SVGIG (reference sequence). CDR3 nucleotide sequence: TGTGCCTGGAACATAGAGGGCCCAGATACGCAGTATTTT. Protein: CAWNIEGPDTQYF. The full variable domain, its missing parts supplied by reference TRBV30 and TRBJ2-3, is SQTIHQWPATLVQPVGSPLSLECTVEGTSNPNLYWYRQAAGRGLQLLFYSVGIGQISSEVPQNLSASRPQDRQFILSSKKLLLSDSGFYLCAWNIEGPDTQYFGPGTRLTVL.

This clone was detected only a few times. The chain combines TRBV2 with TRBJ1-2; tentative D call: TRBD1 (5 bases). The CDR3 totals 15 residues. Trimming took off 4 bases at V and 1 base at J, with 13 bases between the two ends. CDR1 and CDR2 from the germline V gene are SNHLY and FYNNEI. CDR3 bases: TGTGCCAGCAGTGTACTAAGGGGCGGTAACTATGGCTACACCTTC. It encodes CASSVLRGGNYGYTF.

This chain uses TRBV29-1 with TRBJ1-1; 11 bases map to TRBD1. The CDR3 runs to 15 residues. Germline CDR1 SQVTM, CDR2 ANQGSEA. J was trimmed by 4 bases and V by 5 bases; bases with no gene match: 9. The CDR3 DNA reads TGCAGCGTTCCCCCCCCCGGGACAGGGGGCACTGAAGCTTTCTTT. The encoded protein is CSVPPPGTGGTEAFF.

This chain uses TRBV29-1 with TRBJ2-7, with D unclear. The CDR3 loop spans 11 amino acids. Trimming shortened V by 4 bases and J by 0 bases, and 4 bases separated the two germline ends. Germline loops: CDR1 SQVTM, CDR2 ANQGSEA. The CDR3 here is CSVGLSYEQYF. CDR3 DNA: TGCAGCGTTGGCCTCTCCTACGAGCAGTACTTC.

V usage is TRBV9 and J usage is TRBJ1-2; D gene uncertain. Trimming took 0 bases from V and 8 from J, leaving 8 bases between them. CDR1 is SGDLS and CDR2 is YYNGEE in the germline V gene. The CDR3 loop spans 12 amino acids. The CDR3: CASSVGLGGYTF. The CDR3 nucleotides read TGTGCCAGCAGCGTAGGTTTGGGAGGCTACACCTTC.

V gene TRBV9 combines with J gene TRBJ1-2; 9 bases align to TRBD1. The V gene end was trimmed by 3 bases and the J gene end by 3 bases; junction bases not matched to a gene: 6. The V gene's germline CDR1 is SGDLS and CDR2 YYNGEE. The CDR3 extends over 15 amino acids. This CDR3 is CASSADRGTDYGYTF. CDR3 in DNA: TGTGCCAGCAGCGCGGACAGGGGAACGGACTATGGCTACACCTTC.

The chain recombines TRBV4-2 with TRBJ1-1; D perhaps matches TRBD1 (5 bases). CDR3 length: 15 residues. Germline assignment: CDR1 LGHNA and CDR2 YNFKEQ. With 1 base removed from V and 6 bases from J, the gap between germline ends came to 15 bases. CDR3 DNA: TGTGCCAGCAGCCAAGTTAAACAGGCTGGGCCTGAAGCTTTCTTT. It specifies CASSQVKQAGPEAFF.

This sequence joins TRBV2 and TRBJ2-3; 10 positions agree with TRBD1. This CDR3 spans 15 amino acids. The germline V gene has CDR1 SNHLY and CDR2 FYNNEI. With 10 bases clipped from V and 1 base from J, the junction kept 8 bases outside the gene matches. The CDR3 loop is CATQRDRGRTDTQYF. The CDR3 DNA sequence: TGTGCCACTCAGCGGGACAGGGGACGCACAGATACGCAGTATTTT.

This clone has a handful of counts. CDR3 in amino acids: CASRDGAEAFF. In DNA form, the CDR3 reads TGTGCCAGCAGGGACGGGGCTGAAGCTTTCTTT. This chain links TRBV6-6 with TRBJ1-1; D gene ambiguous. The germline CDR1 and CDR2 sequences are MNHNY and SVGAGI (reference sequence). V was pared by 6 bases and J by 6 bases, with 8 bases between. The CDR3 is 11 residues long.

The V call is TRBV20-1, the J call TRBJ2-7; D is perhaps TRBD1 (6 bases). This CDR3 has 11 amino acids. The germline gives CDR1 DFQATT, CDR2 SNEGSKA (reference sequence). V was cut by 2 bases and J by 4 bases, with 6 bases left in between. CDR3 DNA sequence: TGCAGTGCTAGAAGGGGGTACGAGCAGTACTTC. This codes for CSARRGYEQYF.

The V call is TRBV30, the J call TRBJ1-4; D is uncertain. V lost 2 bases and J 13 bases, leaving 14 bases between the germline ends. CDR3 length: 12 amino acids. The germline V gene has CDR1 GTSNPN and CDR2 SVGIG (reference sequence). The CDR3 protein is CAWSMGISLLFF. The CDR3 region has the DNA TGTGCCTGGAGTATGGGGATTTCGTTACTGTTTTTT.

The chain uses TRBV29-1 and TRBJ1-4; the D is unclear. CDR1 is SQVTM and CDR2 is ANQGSEA in the germline V gene. The CDR3 sequence is 13 residues long. Between the trimmed V and J ends, which lost 4 bases and 0 bases, there was a span of 6 bases. The CDR3 DNA follows: TGCAGCGTTGCAGCAGCAACTAATGAAAAACTGTTTTTT. Its translation: CSVAAATNEKLFF.

This clone showed up just a few times. The chain is built from TRBV7-8 and TRBJ2-1; 8 bases line up with TRBD1. Germline V gives CDR1 SGHVS, CDR2 FQNEAQ. Trimming at V came to 3 bases and at J to 10 bases, leaving 11 bases not matched to a gene. The CDR3 has 15 amino acids. CDR3 in DNA: TGTGCCAGCAGCTTCTTAAGGACAGGGAAGAACGAGCAGTTCTTC. Translating it yields CASSFLRTGKNEQFF.

The chain uses TRBV11-2 and TRBJ1-1, with D possibly matching TRBD1 (5 bases). The CDR3 covers 14 residues. Germline lookup yields CDR1 SGHAT and CDR2 FQNNGV. The V and J ends lost 1 base and 1 base respectively, with 7 bases between them. The DNA of the CDR3 is TGTGCCAGCAGCTTAGGGGGGACGAACACTGAAGCTTTCTTT. Translation gives CASSLGGTNTEAFF.